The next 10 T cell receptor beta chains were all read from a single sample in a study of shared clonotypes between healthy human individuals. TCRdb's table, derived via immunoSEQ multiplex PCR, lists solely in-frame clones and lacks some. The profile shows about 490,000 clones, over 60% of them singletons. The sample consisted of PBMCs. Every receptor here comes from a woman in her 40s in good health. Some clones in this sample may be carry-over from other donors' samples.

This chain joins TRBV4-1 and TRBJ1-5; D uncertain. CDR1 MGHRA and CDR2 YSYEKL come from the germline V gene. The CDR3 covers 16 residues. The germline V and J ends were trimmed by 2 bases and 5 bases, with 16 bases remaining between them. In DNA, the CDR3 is TGCGCCAGCAGCCAAACTTCCGCGCCGGGCTATCAGCCCCAGCATTTT. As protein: CASSQTSAPGYQPQHF.

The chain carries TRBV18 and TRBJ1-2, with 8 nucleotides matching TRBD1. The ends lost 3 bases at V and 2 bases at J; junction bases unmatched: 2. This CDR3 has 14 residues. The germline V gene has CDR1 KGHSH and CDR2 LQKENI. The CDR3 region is CASSPGQENYGYTF. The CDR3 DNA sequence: TGTGCCAGCTCACCGGGACAGGAAAACTATGGCTACACCTTC. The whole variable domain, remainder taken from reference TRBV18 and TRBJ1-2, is NAGVMQNPRHLVRRRGQEARLRCSPMKGHSHVYWYRQLPEEGLKFMVYLQKENIIDESGMPKERFSAEFPKEGPSILRIQQVVRGDSAAYFCASSPGQENYGYTFGSGTRLTVV.

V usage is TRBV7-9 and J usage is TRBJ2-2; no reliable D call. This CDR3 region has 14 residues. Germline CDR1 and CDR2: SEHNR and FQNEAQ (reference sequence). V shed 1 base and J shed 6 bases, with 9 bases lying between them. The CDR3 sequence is CASSLETTAGELFF. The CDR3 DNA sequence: TGTGCCAGCAGCTTAGAAACTACCGCCGGGGAGCTGTTTTTT.

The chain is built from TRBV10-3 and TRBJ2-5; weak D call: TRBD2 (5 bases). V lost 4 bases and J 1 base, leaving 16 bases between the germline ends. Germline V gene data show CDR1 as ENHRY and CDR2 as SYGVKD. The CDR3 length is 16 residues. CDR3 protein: CAISGALIASQETQYF. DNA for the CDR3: TGTGCCATCAGTGGCGCCCTCATAGCGTCCCAAGAGACCCAGTACTTC.

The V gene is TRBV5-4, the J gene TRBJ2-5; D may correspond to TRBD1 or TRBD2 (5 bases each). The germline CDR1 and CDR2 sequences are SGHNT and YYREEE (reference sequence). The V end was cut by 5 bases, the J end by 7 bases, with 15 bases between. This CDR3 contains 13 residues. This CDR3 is CASRGEPLGTQYF. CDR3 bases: TGTGCCAGCAGAGGGGAGCCACTTGGGACCCAGTACTTC.

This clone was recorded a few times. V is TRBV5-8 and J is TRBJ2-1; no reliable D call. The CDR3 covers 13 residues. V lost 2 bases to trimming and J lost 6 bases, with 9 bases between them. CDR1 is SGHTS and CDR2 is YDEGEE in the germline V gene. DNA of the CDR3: TGTGCCAGCAGCTTTTCAGTGGCCAATGAGCAGTTCTTC. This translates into CASSFSVANEQFF.

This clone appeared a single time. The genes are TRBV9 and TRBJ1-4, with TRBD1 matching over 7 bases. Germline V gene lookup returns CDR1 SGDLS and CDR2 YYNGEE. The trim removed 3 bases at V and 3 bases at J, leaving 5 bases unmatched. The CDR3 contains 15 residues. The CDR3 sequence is CASSGPTGSNEKLFF. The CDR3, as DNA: TGTGCCAGCAGCGGACCGACAGGGTCTAATGAAAAACTGTTTTTT.

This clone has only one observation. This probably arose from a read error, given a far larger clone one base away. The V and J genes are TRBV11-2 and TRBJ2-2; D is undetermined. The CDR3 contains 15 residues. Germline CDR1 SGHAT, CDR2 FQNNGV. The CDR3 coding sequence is TGTGCCAGCGGCTTAGACGGTGGGTTCACCGGGGAGCTGTTTTTT. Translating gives CASGLDGGFTGELFF.

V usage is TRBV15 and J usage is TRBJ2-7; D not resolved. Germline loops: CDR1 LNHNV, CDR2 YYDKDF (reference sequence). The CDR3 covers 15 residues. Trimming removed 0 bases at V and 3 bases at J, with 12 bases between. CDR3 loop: CATSRDWRTDYEQYF. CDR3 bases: TGTGCCACCAGCAGAGATTGGCGGACGGACTACGAGCAGTACTTC.

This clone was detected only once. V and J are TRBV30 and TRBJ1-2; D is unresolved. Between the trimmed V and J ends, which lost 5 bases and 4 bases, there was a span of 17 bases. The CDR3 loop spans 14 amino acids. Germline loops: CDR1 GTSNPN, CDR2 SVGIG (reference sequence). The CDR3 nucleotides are TGTGCCTGGGACTACTCCCAACGGGGCTATGGCTACACCTTC. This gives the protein CAWDYSQRGYGYTF.